These 20 T cell receptor beta chains share one sample of origin, sequenced in a study of cytomegalovirus exposure and HLA in healthy donors. The PCR was carried out with 60 Vbeta primers and 13 Jbeta primers. This table comes from immunoSEQ multiplex PCR, and its TCRdb copy is limited to in-frame clones, with some not included. The profile shows 130,000 to 150,000 clones, roughly four fifths of them singletons. The sequenced sample consisted of PBMCs. These receptors were obtained from a woman aged 60-75 years in good health and CMV-seropositive.

The chain employs TRBV2 and TRBJ2-7; maybe TRBD2 (6 bases). Per the germline V gene, CDR1 is SNHLY and CDR2 is FYNNEI. The CDR3 has 16 amino acids. Trimming removed 6 bases at V and 3 bases at J, with 21 bases between. This CDR3 is CASSGIAAWTFYEQYF. CDR3 DNA sequence: TGTGCCAGCAGCGGGATAGCGGCCTGGACCTTCTACGAGCAGTACTTC.

This clone came up once. The rearrangement joins TRBV7-3 to TRBJ2-7; D gene unclear. Germline V CDR1 and CDR2: SGHTA, FQGTGA. The length of the CDR3 is 15 residues. Trimming cost V 3 bases and J 5 bases, with 17 bases left between them. CDR3 bases: TGTGCCAGCAGCTTTTTTTACCACCTTAGCAACGAGCAGTACTTC. Protein sequence: CASSFFYHLSNEQYF.

The gene calls are TRBV5-1 and TRBJ2-7; 12 positions agree with TRBD2. The ends lost 4 bases at V and 5 bases at J; junction bases unmatched: 13. The length of the CDR3 is 17 residues. CDR1 is SGHRS, CDR2 YFSETQ, per germline. In nucleotides, the CDR3 is TGCGCCAGCAGCCTACTGCCCGGGACTAGCGGGCCCCACGAGCAGTACTTC. Its translation: CASSLLPGTSGPHEQYF.

The V call is TRBV9, the J call TRBJ2-1, with TRBD2 matching over 9 bases. CDR3 size: 18 residues. In germline, CDR1 is SGDLS, CDR2 YYNGEE. Losses at the gene ends were 3 bases for V and 4 bases for J; bases not matched to a gene: 14. For the CDR3, the DNA is TGTGCCAGCAGCGAGAGGGCCCAGCTAGCGGGACCTTACAATGAGCAGTTCTTC. Amino acid sequence: CASSERAQLAGPYNEQFF. The full variable domain, completed using reference TRBV9 and TRBJ2-1, is DSGVTQTPKHLITATGQRVTLRCSPRSGDLSVYWYQQSLDQGLQFLIQYYNGEERAKGNILERFSAQQFPDLHSELNLSSLELGDSALYFCASSERAQLAGPYNEQFFGPGTRLTVL.

The chain employs TRBV6-5 and TRBJ1-5; D ambiguous. The CDR3 has 15 amino acids. Germline CDR1 MNHEY, CDR2 SVGAGI. The V end was cut by 6 bases, the J end by 3 bases, with 15 bases between. The CDR3 region is CASRPSTGNNQPQHF. In nucleotides, the CDR3 is TGTGCCAGCAGACCCTCCACGGGAAACAATCAGCCCCAGCATTTT.

The table lists this clone with a few counts. This chain links TRBV11-3 with TRBJ1-2; 8 positions agree with TRBD1. Unmatched junction bases numbered 5, after V lost 1 base and J lost 1 base. Germline values: CDR1 SGHNT, CDR2 YENEEA. The CDR3 length is 16 residues. CDR3 sequence reads: CASSLGQGMGNYGYTF. The CDR3 DNA sequence: TGTGCCAGCAGCTTAGGACAGGGGATGGGTAACTATGGCTACACCTTC.

The rearrangement joins TRBV13 to TRBJ2-7; tentative D call: TRBD1 (6 bases). This CDR3 comprises 12 residues. Per germline, CDR1 PRHDT and CDR2 FYEKMQ (reference sequence). The V end was cut by 4 bases, the J end by 4 bases, with 8 bases between. The CDR3 protein is CASSYRDYEQYF. The CDR3, as DNA: TGTGCCAGCAGCTACAGGGATTACGAGCAGTACTTC.

The V call is TRBV7-3, the J call TRBJ2-3, with 7 bases lining up with TRBD2. V was pared by 5 bases and J by 4 bases, with 6 bases of the junction left unmatched. Germline CDR1 is SGHTA and CDR2 is FQGTGA. CDR3 length: 14 residues. The CDR3: CASSVGGLADTQYF. DNA for the CDR3: TGTGCCAGCAGCGTCGGGGGGTTAGCAGATACGCAGTATTTT.

This sequence joins TRBV18 and TRBJ2-5, with 14 bases identical to TRBD2. The J call is in doubt because the DNA end fits TRBJ2-7 better. Germline values: CDR1 KGHSH, CDR2 LQKENI. The CDR3 runs to 15 residues. The CDR3 spells CASSVGLAGVYEQYF. CDR3 DNA: TGTGCCAGCTCAGTGGGACTAGCGGGAGTATACGAGCAGTACTTC.

This clone was observed once. V is TRBV7-9 and J is TRBJ2-7; a possible D gene is TRBD2 (6 bases). CDR3 length: 14 amino acids. Between the trimmed V and J ends, which lost 2 bases and 3 bases, there was a span of 11 bases. Germline lookup yields CDR1 SEHNR and CDR2 FQNEAQ (reference sequence). CDR3 nucleotide sequence: TGTGCCAGCAGCTTACCGGGAGAGAGCTACGAGCAGTACTTC. As protein: CASSLPGESYEQYF.

V and J are TRBV5-1 and TRBJ1-1, with a possible D match to TRBD1 (6 bases). V lost 4 bases, J lost 4 bases, and 14 bases lay in between. The CDR3 extends over 14 amino acids. CDR1 SGHRS and CDR2 YFSETQ come from the germline V gene. The CDR3 nucleotides read TGCGCCAGCAGCCTAAGAGGGGGTTCCACTGAAGCTTTCTTT. Its protein product is CASSLRGGSTEAFF.

This clone was seen a few times. The rearrangement links TRBV28 to TRBJ1-1; D not certain. Trimming removed 2 bases at V and 7 bases at J, with 8 bases between. The CDR3 covers 12 residues. Looked up from germline, CDR1 is MDHEN and CDR2 is SYDVKM. CDR3 amino acids: CASSLKISEAFF. As DNA, the CDR3 is TGTGCCAGCAGTTTAAAGATCAGTGAAGCTTTCTTT.

This rearrangement joins TRBV7-2 to TRBJ1-2; 7 nucleotides match TRBD1. With V trimmed by 2 bases and J by 5 bases, 8 bases remained unmatched. Per the germline V gene, CDR1 is SGHTA and CDR2 is FQGNSA. The CDR3 contains 15 residues. The CDR3 DNA reads TGTGCCAGCAGCTTAATCGGGCAGGGACAGTATGGCTACACCTTC. Protein sequence: CASSLIGQGQYGYTF.

Points on this clone: The junction differs from germline at one of its ends, possibly a read error. The genes are TRBV7-7 and TRBJ1-4; D unclear. CDR3 size: 17 residues. CDR1 is SSHAT, CDR2 FNYEAQ, per germline (reference sequence). CDR3: CASSLGSKWRVEEKLFF. The CDR3 nucleotides are TGTGCTAGCAGCTTGGGCTCCAAGTGGAGGGTCGAGGAAAAACTGTTTTTT.

The rearrangement links TRBV5-1 to TRBJ2-3, with TRBD2 matching over 9 bases. CDR3 length: 16 residues. V lost 2 bases to trimming and J lost 2 bases; unmatched junction nucleotides: 6. Germline V gene lookup returns CDR1 SGHRS and CDR2 YFSETQ. The CDR3 nucleotides are TGCGCCAGCAGCTTCGGGCTAGCGGGATCCACAGATACGCAGTATTTT. This gives the protein CASSFGLAGSTDTQYF.

This chain links TRBV30 with TRBJ1-5; D gene unclear. Per the germline V gene, CDR1 is GTSNPN and CDR2 is SVGIG (reference sequence). This CDR3 is 15 amino acids long. Trimming left V 2 bases short and J 0 bases short, with 11 bases between. CDR3 sequence (DNA): TGTGCCTGGAGTTCACCGGGTCTTAGCAATCAGCCCCAGCATTTT. The encoded protein is CAWSSPGLSNQPQHF.

The rearrangement uses TRBV27 and TRBJ2-7; possible D gene TRBD1, 5 bases. Trimming took off 5 bases at V and 3 bases at J, with 11 bases between the two ends. The CDR3 totals 13 residues. Per germline, CDR1 MNHEY and CDR2 SMNVEV (reference sequence). The CDR3 bases are TGTGCCAGCAGTAAAGTCGACAGCTACGAGCAGTACTTC. Translating it yields CASSKVDSYEQYF.

The V and J genes are TRBV10-3 and TRBJ2-2, with 10 bases fitting TRBD1. Looked up from germline, CDR1 is ENHRY and CDR2 is SYGVKD. This CDR3 contains 16 residues. V gave up 4 bases and J gave up 2 bases; unmatched junction bases: 4. CDR3 protein: CAISADRGQNTGELFF. Here the CDR3 DNA reads TGTGCCATCAGTGCCGACAGGGGGCAAAACACCGGGGAGCTGTTTTTT.

The V call is TRBV19, the J call TRBJ1-1, with D tentatively TRBD1 (5 bases). V gave up 11 bases and J gave up 1 base, with 17 bases separating them. Germline loops: CDR1 LNHDA, CDR2 SQIVND (reference sequence). This CDR3 has 14 amino acids. This CDR3 reads CAGPLQETNTEAFF. In nucleotides, the CDR3 is TGTGCCGGACCCCTACAGGAAACGAACACTGAAGCTTTCTTT.

Notes on this clone: Other nucleotide sequences in the sample specify the same CDR3. The J gene is TRBJ2-5, the V gene TRBV5-6; D possibly corresponds to TRBD2 (7 bases). The germline V and J ends were trimmed by 5 bases and 2 bases, with 16 bases remaining between them. Germline V gene lookup returns CDR1 SGHDT and CDR2 YYEEEE. The CDR3 is 15 residues long. Here the CDR3 reads CASRFGGAPQETQYF. Here the CDR3 DNA reads TGTGCCAGCAGGTTTGGGGGGGCCCCGCAAGAGACCCAGTACTTC.